What follows is one TCR beta chain and its context. This clonotype was picked up a small number of times. No antigen is known for it. No much larger clonotype is one base removed from it; base qualities were not supplied. These data are taken from a study of blood T cells in healthy people across ages (dated by TCRdb to the mid-2010s). Turning to the overall study: In model experiments, template switching captured roughly one uniquely barcoded TCR beta cDNA molecule for every two T cells. To track age-related changes in TCR beta repertoire diversity, the study relied on deep sequencing normalized with unique cDNA molecular identifiers. Donors were grouped into four age groups: young (average 16 years), middle-aged (approximately 41), aged (approximately 58) and long-lived (over 80). For two donors (one aged 18 to 30 and one aged 80 or older), the study analyzed two additional independent replicas of 1 million unique cDNA reads from the same blood draw. The investigation overall reported the following: Compared with the aged group, more naive CD4+ T cells, fewer expanded clones and increased TCR diversity were shown by the long-lived group, suggesting age selection. Because the CMV infection status of the donors was unknown, age-related changes in expanded clonotypes may potentially have been confounded. Since profiling was done on bulk unsorted PBMCs, naive and antigen-experienced compartments could not be conclusively compared. Observed TCR beta diversity per million T cells fell roughly linearly with age, and a significant reduction was already apparent by age roughly 41. Estimates of total diversity based on one million sequenced T cells were regarded as lower bounds and as underestimates. Observed TCR beta diversity correlated strongly with the percentage of naive T cells measured by flow cytometry.

Receptors were amplified or captured by 5' RACE. Sequenced on an Illumina HiSeq 2500. A second PCR of about 6 to 11 cycles was performed with a sample-barcoded 5' primer and a J-beta primer mix. A unique molecular identifier was introduced onto each TCR beta cDNA molecule by a template-switch 5' adaptor carrying 12 random nucleotides. Each sample yielded at least 3 million CDR3-containing paired-end reads. The Mint cDNA synthesis kit, primed by a TRBC-specific oligonucleotide, was used to synthesize first-strand cDNA from all RNA. After uracil-DNA glycosylase treatment, a first 18-cycle PCR used universal primers M1SS and BC2_uni_R on all cDNA. On the authors' methods: For normalization, 1 million high-quality reads, each with a distinct molecular identifier, were randomly selected from each sample. Instead of being binned into consensus sequences, reads with shared molecular identifiers were discarded. MiTCR, with a Q25 quality threshold and the strictest error-elimination algorithm, was used for CDR3 identification, clonotype clustering and error correction. Lower-bound total TCR beta diversity was estimated with a nonparametric unseen species model using Euler transformation. TCRdb redid the processing of the public reads, applying fastp at Q25 and MiXCR, and retained in-frame beta chains. Rows with one shared CDR3 protein collapse into an entry with the most common genes and DNA. These V and J calls are TCRdb output, not the study's own analysis. The sample table holds 800,000 or so distinct CDR3 sequences, of which just under 25% were seen once. The ten largest account for more than 3% of the sample.

Donors were a few dozen systemically healthy Caucasian individuals from Russia aged roughly 6 to 90 years. Around 10 milliliters of peripheral blood were collected from each donor into EDTA-treated Vacutainer tubes. Ficoll-Paque density-gradient centrifugation was used to isolate PBMCs, with at least 7 million per sample. Trizol reagent was used to extract total RNA from the PBMCs, yielding at least 6 micrograms per sample. For every donor, flow cytometry on a PBMC aliquot measured the percentage of naive CD45RAhigh/CD27high T cells. This same sample was also taken into another study, of T cells of mothers and their children. As the second study states: The donors were nine systemically healthy Caucasian individuals, made up of three mothers and their six children. cDNA synthesis used all of the extracted RNA, with about 1.5 ug of RNA in each 15 ul reaction. In the second PCR, sample barcodes and 2-4 random nucleotides were introduced via the M1S primer. Over 8 million TCR beta CDR3 reads came from each mother, compared with some 3 million reads from each child. In both related and unrelated pairs, thymic selection shapes the output of TCR recombination in a similar way, with inherited differences having only a minor effect. Normalized repertoire overlap was always slightly but never significantly higher in related than unrelated mother-child pairs. Persistent microchimeric T cell clones were not detected, at a sensitivity of about 99 clones per million clonotypes. To look for features that set related mother-child pairs apart from unrelated individuals, the researchers ran deep NGS to compare the TCR beta repertoires of mothers and children. The mean age was roughly 44 +/- 4 years for the mothers and about 12 +/- 4 years for the children. After adapter ligation with NEBNext reagents, the libraries were sequenced on Illumina HiSeq 2000 with 100+100 nt paired-end reads. To prevent cross-contamination, the mother and child libraries were prepared one month apart and sequenced in separate runs. Each donor had between roughly 450,000 and 2,100,000 distinct TCR beta clonotypes identified. Naive TCR beta clonotypes were estimated from low-frequency clonotypes matched to each donor's FACS-determined naive share, without sorting.

The sequenced sample was blood. The receptor was isolated from a boy aged 10-17 years in good health.

The CDR3: CASSQDSDFHTIYF. The DNA sequence is as follows: TGTGCCAGCAGCCAAGACTCAGACTTTCACACCATATATTTT. The chain employs TRBV14 and TRBJ1-3; no D segment can be confidently identified. From cysteine to phenylalanine, the CDR3 is 14 amino acids long. Of all the DNA, just the CDR3 is kept, 42 bases in frame from base 1. The germline V gene gives CDR1 as SGHDN and CDR2 as FVKESK. V drops 0 bases and J drops 8 bases, leaving 11 bases in between.